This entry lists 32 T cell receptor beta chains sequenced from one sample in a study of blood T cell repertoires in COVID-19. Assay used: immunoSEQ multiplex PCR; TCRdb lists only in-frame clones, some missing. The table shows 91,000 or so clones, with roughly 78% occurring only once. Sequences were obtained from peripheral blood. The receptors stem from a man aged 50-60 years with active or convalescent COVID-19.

As DNA, the CDR3 is TGTGCCAGCAGTTACCTTGATACGCAGTATTTT. Translated: CASSYLDTQYF. The V gene is TRBV6-6, the J gene TRBJ2-3; no clear D gene. Per the germline V gene, CDR1 is MNHNY and CDR2 is SVGAGI (reference sequence). The CDR3 length is 11 residues. V lost 2 bases and J lost 6, with 3 bases in between.

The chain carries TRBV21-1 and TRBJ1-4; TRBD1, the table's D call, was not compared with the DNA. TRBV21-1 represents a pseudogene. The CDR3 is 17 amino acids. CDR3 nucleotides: TGTGCCAGCAGCAGAAGGACAGGGGTGTTAACTAATGAAAAACTGTTTTTT. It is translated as CASSRRTGVLTNEKLFF.

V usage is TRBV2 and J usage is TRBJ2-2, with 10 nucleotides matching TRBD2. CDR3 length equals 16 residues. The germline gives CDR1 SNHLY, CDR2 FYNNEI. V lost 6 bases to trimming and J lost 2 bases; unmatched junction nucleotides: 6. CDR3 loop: CASSFTSGDNTGELFF. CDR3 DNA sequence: TGTGCCAGCAGCTTTACTAGCGGGGATAACACCGGGGAGCTGTTTTTT.

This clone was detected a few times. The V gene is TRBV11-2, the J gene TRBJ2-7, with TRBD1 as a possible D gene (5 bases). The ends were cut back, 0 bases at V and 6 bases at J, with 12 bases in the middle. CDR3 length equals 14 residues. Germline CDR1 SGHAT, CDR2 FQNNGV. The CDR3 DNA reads TGTGCCAGCAGCTTAGAAGGCAGGGTATCCGAGCAGTACGTC. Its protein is CASSLEGRVSEQYV.

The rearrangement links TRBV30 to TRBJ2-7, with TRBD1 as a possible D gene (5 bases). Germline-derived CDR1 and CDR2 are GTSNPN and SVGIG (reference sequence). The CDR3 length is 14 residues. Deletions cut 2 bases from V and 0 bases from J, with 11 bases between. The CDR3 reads CAWSKYRSSYEQYF. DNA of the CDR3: TGTGCCTGGAGTAAATACAGGAGCTCCTACGAGCAGTACTTC.

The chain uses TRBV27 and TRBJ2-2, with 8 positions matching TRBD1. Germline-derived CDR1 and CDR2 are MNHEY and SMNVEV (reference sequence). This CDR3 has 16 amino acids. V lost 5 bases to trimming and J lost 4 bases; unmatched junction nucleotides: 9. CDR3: CASSRGQGGVTGELFF. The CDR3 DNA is TGTGCCAGCAGTCGCGGACAGGGTGGAGTCACCGGGGAGCTGTTTTTT.

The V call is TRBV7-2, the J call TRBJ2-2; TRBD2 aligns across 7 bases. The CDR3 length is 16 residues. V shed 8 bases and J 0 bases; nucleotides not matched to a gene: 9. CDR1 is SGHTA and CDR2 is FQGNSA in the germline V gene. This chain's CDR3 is CASATGSGANTGELFF. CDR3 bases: TGTGCCAGCGCAACGGGCAGCGGGGCGAACACCGGGGAGCTGTTTTTT.

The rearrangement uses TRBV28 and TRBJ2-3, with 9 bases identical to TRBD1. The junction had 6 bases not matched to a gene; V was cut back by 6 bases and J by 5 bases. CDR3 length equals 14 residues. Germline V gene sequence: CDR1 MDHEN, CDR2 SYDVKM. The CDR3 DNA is TGTGCCAGCAGGAAGGACAGGGGAGGAGATACGCAGTATTTT. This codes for CASRKDRGGDTQYF.

CDR3 in DNA: TGTGCCAGCAGCGTTGGGACAGGCGGCAATGAGCAGTTCTTC. This encodes CASSVGTGGNEQFF. The chain carries TRBV9 and TRBJ2-1; 8 positions agree with TRBD1. Germline V lookup: CDR1 SGDLS, CDR2 YYNGEE. V shed 2 bases and J 6 bases; nucleotides not matched to a gene: 4. This CDR3 comprises 14 residues.

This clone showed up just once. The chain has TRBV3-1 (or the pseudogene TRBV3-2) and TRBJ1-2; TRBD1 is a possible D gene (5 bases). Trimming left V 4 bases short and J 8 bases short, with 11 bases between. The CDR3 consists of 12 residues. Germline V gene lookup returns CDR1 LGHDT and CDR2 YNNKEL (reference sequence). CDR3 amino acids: CASSLDSNGYTF. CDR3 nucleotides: TGTGCCAGCAGCCTCGACAGTAACGGCTACACCTTC.

CDR3 amino acids: CASTGGTGFTEAFF. DNA for the CDR3: TGTGCCAGCACCGGGGGGACAGGCTTCACTGAAGCTTTCTTT. This chain links TRBV6-5 with TRBJ1-1, with 8 bases fitting TRBD1. Trimming took 7 bases from V and 4 from J; bases not matched to a gene: 8. The length of the CDR3 is 14 residues. CDR1 MNHEY and CDR2 SVGAGI come from the germline V gene.

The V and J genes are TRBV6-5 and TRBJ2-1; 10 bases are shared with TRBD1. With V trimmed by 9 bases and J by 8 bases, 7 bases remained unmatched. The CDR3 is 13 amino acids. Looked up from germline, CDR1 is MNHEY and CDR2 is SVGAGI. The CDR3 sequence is CASGTGDRDEQFF. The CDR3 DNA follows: TGTGCCAGTGGGACAGGGGATAGGGATGAGCAGTTCTTC.

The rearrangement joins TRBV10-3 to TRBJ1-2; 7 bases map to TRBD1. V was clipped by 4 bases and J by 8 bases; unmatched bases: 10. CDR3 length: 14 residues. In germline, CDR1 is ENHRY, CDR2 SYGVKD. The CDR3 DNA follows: TGTGCCATCAGTGCTTCCCAGGGGGAATCGGGCTACACCTTC. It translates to CAISASQGESGYTF.

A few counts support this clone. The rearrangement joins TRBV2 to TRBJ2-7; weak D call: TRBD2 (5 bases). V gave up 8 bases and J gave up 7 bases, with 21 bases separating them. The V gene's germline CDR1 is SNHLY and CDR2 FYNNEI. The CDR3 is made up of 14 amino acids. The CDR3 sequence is CASGGSWTEGEQYF. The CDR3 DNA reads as TGTGCCAGCGGCGGGTCCTGGACGGAAGGAGAGCAGTACTTC.

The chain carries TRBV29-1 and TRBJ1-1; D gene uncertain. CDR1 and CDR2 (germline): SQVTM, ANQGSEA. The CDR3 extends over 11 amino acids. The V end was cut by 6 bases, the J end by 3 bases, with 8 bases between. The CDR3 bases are TGCAGCGTAAGAGGAGACACTGAAGCTTTCTTT. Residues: CSVRGDTEAFF.

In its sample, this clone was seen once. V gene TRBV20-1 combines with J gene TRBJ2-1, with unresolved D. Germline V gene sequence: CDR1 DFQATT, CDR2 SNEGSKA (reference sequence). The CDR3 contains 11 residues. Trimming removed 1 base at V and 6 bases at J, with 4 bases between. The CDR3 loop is CSARGANEQFF. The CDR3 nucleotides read TGCAGTGCTAGAGGAGCCAATGAGCAGTTCTTC.

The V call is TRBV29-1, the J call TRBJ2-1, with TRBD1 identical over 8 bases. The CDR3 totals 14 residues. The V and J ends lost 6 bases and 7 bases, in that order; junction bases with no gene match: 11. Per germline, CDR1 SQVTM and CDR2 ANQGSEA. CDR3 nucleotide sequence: TGCAGCGTACCTGACAGGGGATGGGTGAATGAGCAGTTCTTC. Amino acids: CSVPDRGWVNEQFF.

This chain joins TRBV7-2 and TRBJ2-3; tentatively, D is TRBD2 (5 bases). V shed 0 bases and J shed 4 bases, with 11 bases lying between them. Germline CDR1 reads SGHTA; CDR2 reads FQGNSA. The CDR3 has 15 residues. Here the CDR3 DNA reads TGTGCCAGCAGCTTAGCCGGGCGGGCACCAGATACGCAGTATTTT. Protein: CASSLAGRAPDTQYF.

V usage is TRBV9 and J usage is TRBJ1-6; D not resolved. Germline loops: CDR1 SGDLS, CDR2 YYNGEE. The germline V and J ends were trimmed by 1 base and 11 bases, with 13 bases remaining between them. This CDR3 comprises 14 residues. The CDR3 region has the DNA TGTGCCAGCAGCGTAATGGACGGGGTAGCACCCCTCCACTTT. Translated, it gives CASSVMDGVAPLHF.

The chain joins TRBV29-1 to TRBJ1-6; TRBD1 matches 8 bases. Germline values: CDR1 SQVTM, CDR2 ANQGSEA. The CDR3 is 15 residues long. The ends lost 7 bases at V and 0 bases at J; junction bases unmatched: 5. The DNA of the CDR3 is TGCAGCGCAAGACAGGGGAGCTCCTATAATTCACCCCTCCACTTT. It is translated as CSARQGSSYNSPLHF.

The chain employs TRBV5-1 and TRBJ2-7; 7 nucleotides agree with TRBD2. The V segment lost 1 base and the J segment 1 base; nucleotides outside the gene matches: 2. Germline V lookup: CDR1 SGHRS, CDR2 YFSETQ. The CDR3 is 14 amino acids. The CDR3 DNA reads TGCGCCAGCAGCTTGACTAGCGAGTCCTACGAGCAGTACTTC. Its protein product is CASSLTSESYEQYF.

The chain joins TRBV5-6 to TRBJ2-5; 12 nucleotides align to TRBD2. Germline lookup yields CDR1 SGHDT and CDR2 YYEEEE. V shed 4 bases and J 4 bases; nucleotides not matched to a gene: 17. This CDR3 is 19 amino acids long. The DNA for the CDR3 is TGTGCCAGCAGCCCGAGGTTGGGGCTAGCGGGGGGGTTTTCAGAGACCCAGTACTTC. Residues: CASSPRLGLAGGFSETQYF.

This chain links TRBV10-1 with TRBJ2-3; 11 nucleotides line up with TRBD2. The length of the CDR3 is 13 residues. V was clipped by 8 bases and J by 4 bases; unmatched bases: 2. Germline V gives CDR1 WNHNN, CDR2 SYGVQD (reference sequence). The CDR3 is CASGGLAADTQYF. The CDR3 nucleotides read TGCGCCAGCGGGGGACTAGCGGCAGATACGCAGTATTTT.

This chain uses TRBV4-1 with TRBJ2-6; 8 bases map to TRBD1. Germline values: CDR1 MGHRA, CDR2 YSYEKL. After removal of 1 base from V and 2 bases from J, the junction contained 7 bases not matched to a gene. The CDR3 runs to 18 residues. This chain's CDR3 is CASSQGRTGSPGANVLTF. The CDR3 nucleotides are TGCGCCAGCAGCCAAGGTAGGACAGGGTCCCCTGGGGCCAACGTCCTGACTTTC.

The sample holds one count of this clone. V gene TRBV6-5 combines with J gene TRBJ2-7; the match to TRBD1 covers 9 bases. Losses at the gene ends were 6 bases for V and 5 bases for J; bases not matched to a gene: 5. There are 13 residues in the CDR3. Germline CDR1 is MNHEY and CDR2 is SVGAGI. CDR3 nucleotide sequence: TGTGCCAGCAGACCACAGGGGGCCCACGAGCAGTACTTC. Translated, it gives CASRPQGAHEQYF.

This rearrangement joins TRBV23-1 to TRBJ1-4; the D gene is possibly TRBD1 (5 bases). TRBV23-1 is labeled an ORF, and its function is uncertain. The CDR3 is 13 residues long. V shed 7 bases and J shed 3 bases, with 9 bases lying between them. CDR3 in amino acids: CASNTGANEKLFF. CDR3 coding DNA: TGCGCCAGCAACACAGGAGCTAATGAAAAACTGTTTTTT.

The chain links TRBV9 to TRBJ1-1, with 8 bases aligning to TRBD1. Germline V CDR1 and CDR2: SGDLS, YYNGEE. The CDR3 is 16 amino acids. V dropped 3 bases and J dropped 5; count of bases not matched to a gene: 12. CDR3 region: CASSAIGTGGETEAFF. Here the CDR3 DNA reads TGTGCCAGCAGCGCGATAGGGACAGGTGGGGAGACTGAAGCTTTCTTT. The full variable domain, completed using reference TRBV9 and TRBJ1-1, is DSGVTQTPKHLITATGQRVTLRCSPRSGDLSVYWYQQSLDQGLQFLIQYYNGEERAKGNILERFSAQQFPDLHSELNLSSLELGDSALYFCASSAIGTGGETEAFFGQGTRLTVV.

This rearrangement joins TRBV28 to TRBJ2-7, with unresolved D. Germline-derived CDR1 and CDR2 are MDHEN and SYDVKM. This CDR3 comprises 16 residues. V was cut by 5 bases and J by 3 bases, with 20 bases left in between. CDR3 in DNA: TGTGCCAGCAGTCGCAAACCTAGATCAGAAAACTACGAGCAGTACGTC. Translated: CASSRKPRSENYEQYV.

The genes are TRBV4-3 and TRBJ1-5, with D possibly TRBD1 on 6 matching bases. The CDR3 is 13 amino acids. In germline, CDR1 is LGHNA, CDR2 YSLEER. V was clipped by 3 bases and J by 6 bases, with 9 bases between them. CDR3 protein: CASSQGASQPQHF. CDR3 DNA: TGCGCCAGCAGCCAGGGGGCATCTCAGCCCCAGCATTTT.

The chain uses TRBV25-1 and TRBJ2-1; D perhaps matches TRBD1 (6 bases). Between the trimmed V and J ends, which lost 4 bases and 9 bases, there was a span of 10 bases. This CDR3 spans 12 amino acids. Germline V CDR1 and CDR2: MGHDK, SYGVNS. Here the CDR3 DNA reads TGTGCCAGCAGTGCTACAGGGTTTGAGCAGTTCTTC. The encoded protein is CASSATGFEQFF.

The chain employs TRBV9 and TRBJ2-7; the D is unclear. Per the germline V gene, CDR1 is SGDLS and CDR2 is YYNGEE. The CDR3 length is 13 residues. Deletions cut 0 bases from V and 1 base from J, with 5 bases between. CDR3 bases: TGTGCCAGCAGCGTAGCCTTATCCTACGAGCAGTACTTC. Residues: CASSVALSYEQYF.

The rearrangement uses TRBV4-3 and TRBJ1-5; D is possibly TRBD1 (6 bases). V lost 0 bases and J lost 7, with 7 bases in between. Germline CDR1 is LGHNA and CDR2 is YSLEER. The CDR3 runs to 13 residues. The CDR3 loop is CASSQDTGQPQHF. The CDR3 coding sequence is TGCGCCAGCAGCCAAGATACAGGGCAGCCCCAGCATTTT.